This T cell receptor (beta chain) is from a study of T cells in Graves' hyperthyroidism and ophthalmopathy. The CDR3 is 14 residues long. Germline assignment: CDR1 MNHNS and CDR2 SASEGT. Trimming took 5 bases from V and 3 from J, leaving 14 bases between them. From RNA transcripts, TCR beta CDR3 regions were amplified. The HTBI set primed first-round TCR CDR3 RT-PCR. Using its own MiXCR run on the multiplex PCR reads, TCRdb lists one record per CDR3 protein. Of about 420,000 distinct CDR3 sequences detected, roughly 13% appear once; the ten largest clones hold about 5%. Cells are PBMCs isolated from roughly 9.2 ml of fresh blood. There are many counts of this clonotype.

The TCR comes from a woman under 30 with Graves' hyperthyroidism. The sample was blood. The V call is TRBV6-1, the J call TRBJ2-7; D is unresolved. The CDR3 protein is CASSSGQLNYEQYF. In DNA, the CDR3 is TGTGCCAGCAGTTCCGGCCAGTTGAACTACGAGCAGTACTTC.